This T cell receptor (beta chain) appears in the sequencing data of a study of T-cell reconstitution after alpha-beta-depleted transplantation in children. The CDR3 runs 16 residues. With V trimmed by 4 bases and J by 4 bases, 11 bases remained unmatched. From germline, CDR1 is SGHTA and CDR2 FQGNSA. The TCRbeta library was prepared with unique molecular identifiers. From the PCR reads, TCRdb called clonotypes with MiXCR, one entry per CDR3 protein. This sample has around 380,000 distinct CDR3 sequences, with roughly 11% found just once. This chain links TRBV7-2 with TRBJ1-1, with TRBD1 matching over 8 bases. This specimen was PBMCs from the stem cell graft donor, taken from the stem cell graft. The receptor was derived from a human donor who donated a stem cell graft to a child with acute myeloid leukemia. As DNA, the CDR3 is TGTGCCAGCAGCTCCTGGACAGGGAACTTCGGCACTGAAGCTTTCTTT. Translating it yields CASSSWTGNFGTEAFF.